This T cell receptor (beta chain) was recovered during a study of blood T cell repertoires in COVID-19. Some clones are missing from TCRdb's copy, which holds only in-frame ones; the method was immunoSEQ multiplex PCR. The table has around 150,000 clones, roughly 82% seen once. The receptor was derived from a middle-aged woman with COVID-19, enrolled during active disease. Sequencing was performed on peripheral blood.

CDR3 loop: CASSDPGGGYGYTF. CDR3 nucleotide sequence: TGTGCCAGCAGCGACCCGGGGGGGGGCTATGGCTACACCTTC. This sequence joins TRBV25-1 and TRBJ1-2; tentative D call: TRBD1 (5 bases). V was pared by 6 bases and J by 4 bases, with 15 bases between. The CDR3 loop spans 14 amino acids. In germline, CDR1 is MGHDK, CDR2 SYGVNS.